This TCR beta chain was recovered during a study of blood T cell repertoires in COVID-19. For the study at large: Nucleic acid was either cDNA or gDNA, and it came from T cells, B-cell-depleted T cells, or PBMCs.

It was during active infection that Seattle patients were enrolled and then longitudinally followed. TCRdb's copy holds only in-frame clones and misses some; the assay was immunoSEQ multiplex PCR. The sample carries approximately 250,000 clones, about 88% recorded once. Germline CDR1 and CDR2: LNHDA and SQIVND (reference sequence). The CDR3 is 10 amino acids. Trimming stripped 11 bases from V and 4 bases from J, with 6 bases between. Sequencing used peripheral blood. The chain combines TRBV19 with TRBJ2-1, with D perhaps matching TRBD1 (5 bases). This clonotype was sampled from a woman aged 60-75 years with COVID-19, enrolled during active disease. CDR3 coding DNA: TGTGCCGCAGGGTACAATGAGCAGTTCTTC. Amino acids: CAAGYNEQFF.